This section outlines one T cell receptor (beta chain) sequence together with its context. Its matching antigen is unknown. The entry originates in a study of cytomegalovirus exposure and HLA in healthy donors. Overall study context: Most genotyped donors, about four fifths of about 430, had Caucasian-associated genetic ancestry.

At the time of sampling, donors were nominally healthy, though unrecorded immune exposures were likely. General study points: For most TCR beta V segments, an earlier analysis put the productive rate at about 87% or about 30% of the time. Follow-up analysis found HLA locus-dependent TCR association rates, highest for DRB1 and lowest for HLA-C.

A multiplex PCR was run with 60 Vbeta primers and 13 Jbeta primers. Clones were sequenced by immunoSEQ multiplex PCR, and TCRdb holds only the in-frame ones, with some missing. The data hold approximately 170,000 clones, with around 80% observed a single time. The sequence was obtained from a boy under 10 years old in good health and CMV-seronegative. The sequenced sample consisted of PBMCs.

CDR3 bases: TGTGCCAGCAGCTTAGGGGGAGGGGAAGCTTTCTTT. Protein sequence: CASSLGGGEAFF. The rearrangement joins TRBV7-9 to TRBJ1-1; D is unresolved. Between the trimmed V and J ends, which lost 1 base and 8 bases, there was a span of 8 bases. The CDR3 consists of 12 residues. Germline CDR1 is SEHNR and CDR2 is FQNEAQ (reference sequence).